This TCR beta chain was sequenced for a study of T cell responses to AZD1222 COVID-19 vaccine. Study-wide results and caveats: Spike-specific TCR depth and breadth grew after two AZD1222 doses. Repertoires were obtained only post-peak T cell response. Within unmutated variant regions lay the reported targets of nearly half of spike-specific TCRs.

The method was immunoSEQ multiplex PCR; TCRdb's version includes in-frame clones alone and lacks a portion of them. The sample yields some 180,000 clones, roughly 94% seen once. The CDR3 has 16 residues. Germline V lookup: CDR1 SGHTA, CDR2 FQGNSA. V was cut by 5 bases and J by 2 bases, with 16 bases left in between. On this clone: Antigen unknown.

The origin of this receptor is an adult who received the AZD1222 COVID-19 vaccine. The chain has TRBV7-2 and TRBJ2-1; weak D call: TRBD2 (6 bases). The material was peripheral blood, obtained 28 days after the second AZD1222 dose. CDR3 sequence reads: CASSRVGGAAYNEQFF. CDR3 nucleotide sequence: TGTGCCAGCAGCCGCGTTGGCGGGGCGGCCTACAATGAGCAGTTCTTC.